The 30 T cell receptor beta chains in this list originate from one sample, sequenced in a study of shared clonotypes between healthy human individuals. Here immunoSEQ multiplex PCR was the method, and the copy in TCRdb shows in-frame clones only, minus some. The data show under 650,000 clones, 96% seen once. Source material: naive CD4+ T cells sorted from blood. This sample's subset: CD45RA+ positively selected. The receptors stem from a woman in her 30s in good health.

V gene TRBV6-5 combines with J gene TRBJ2-7; weak D call: TRBD1 (6 bases). From germline, CDR1 is MNHEY and CDR2 SVGAGI. The CDR3 sequence is 14 residues long. The V end lost 6 bases, the J end lost 3 bases, and 15 bases lay between the germline ends. CDR3 nucleotide sequence: TGTGCCAGCAGCTGGGGGCCAGACGTCTACGAGCAGTACTTC. Encoded protein: CASSWGPDVYEQYF.

Regarding this clone: Other DNA sequences in this sample translate to the same CDR3. V usage is TRBV2 and J usage is TRBJ2-7; D is undetermined. This CDR3 spans 11 amino acids. V gave up 4 bases and J gave up 4 bases, with 5 bases separating them. Germline V CDR1 and CDR2: SNHLY, FYNNEI. This chain's CDR3 is CASSGAYEQYF. CDR3 DNA sequence: TGTGCCAGCAGTGGGGCGTACGAGCAGTACTTC.

This chain uses TRBV6-5 with TRBJ1-1; D not certain. V was clipped by 6 bases and J by 1 base, with 15 bases between them. Germline V gene sequence: CDR1 MNHEY, CDR2 SVGAGI. This CDR3 comprises 15 residues. In DNA form, the CDR3 reads TGTGCCAGCAGCCGGCGGGTTCAAAAGAACACTGAAGCTTTCTTT. Amino acids: CASSRRVQKNTEAFF.

This chain joins TRBV9 and TRBJ2-1, with 10 bases lining up with TRBD2. Germline CDR1 SGDLS, CDR2 YYNGEE. V dropped 6 bases and J dropped 5; count of bases not matched to a gene: 8. The length of the CDR3 is 15 residues. The CDR3 sequence is CASNSGTSEHNEQFF. The CDR3, as DNA: TGTGCCAGCAATTCCGGGACTAGCGAACACAATGAGCAGTTCTTC.

The V call is TRBV28, the J call TRBJ2-2, with 7 nucleotides matching TRBD1. Germline V gene lookup returns CDR1 MDHEN and CDR2 SYDVKM. J was trimmed by 9 bases and V by 6 bases; bases with no gene match: 13. The CDR3 has 15 amino acids. The CDR3 spells CASSEQYRGDRELFF. As DNA, the CDR3 is TGTGCCAGCAGCGAGCAGTACAGGGGTGACCGGGAGCTGTTTTTT.

V is TRBV4-1 and J is TRBJ2-1; 11 bases line up with TRBD2. Trimming took 1 base from V and 6 from J; bases not matched to a gene: 8. Germline values: CDR1 MGHRA, CDR2 YSYEKL. The CDR3 is made up of 17 amino acids. This CDR3 reads CASSQGLPSGRINEQFF. DNA for the CDR3: TGCGCCAGCAGCCAAGGACTTCCTAGCGGGAGGATCAATGAGCAGTTCTTC.

V is TRBV4-1 and J is TRBJ2-4; TRBD1 agrees at 10 bases. The length of the CDR3 is 17 residues. Germline V CDR1 and CDR2: MGHRA, YSYEKL. J lost 0 bases, V lost 3 bases, and 5 bases had no gene match. CDR3: CASSHIGQGVAKNIQYF. Here the CDR3 DNA reads TGCGCCAGCAGCCATATAGGACAGGGGGTAGCCAAAAACATTCAGTACTTC.

The chain combines TRBV14 with TRBJ1-4; D remains ambiguous. The CDR3 has 13 residues. V lost 0 bases and J 1 base, leaving 0 bases between the germline ends. Germline V lookup: CDR1 SGHDN, CDR2 FVKESK. The CDR3 sequence: CASSQETNEKLFF. The CDR3 nucleotides read TGTGCCAGCAGCCAAGAAACTAATGAAAAACTGTTTTTT. Drawing the rest from reference TRBV14 and TRBJ1-4, the complete variable domain is EAGVTQFPSHSVIEKGQTVTLRCDPISGHDNLYWYRRVMGKEIKFLLHFVKESKQDESGMPNNRFLAERTGGTYSTLKVQPAELEDSGVYFCASSQETNEKLFFGSGTQLSVL.

Points on this clone: This sample includes further DNA sequences coding for the same CDR3. This chain uses TRBV19 with TRBJ1-5; D is uncertain. The germline CDR1 and CDR2 sequences are LNHDA and SQIVND (reference sequence). V was cut by 1 base and J by 0 bases, with 7 bases left in between. This CDR3 spans 15 amino acids. The CDR3 here is CASSIVAGSNQPQHF. The CDR3 nucleotides are TGTGCCAGTAGTATAGTGGCGGGTAGCAATCAGCCCCAGCATTTT.

V and J are TRBV28 and TRBJ2-6; D perhaps matches TRBD1 (5 bases). The V gene's germline CDR1 is MDHEN and CDR2 SYDVKM. CDR3 length equals 15 residues. Trimming took off 1 base at V and 2 bases at J, with 6 bases between the two ends. CDR3 coding DNA: TGTGCCAGCAGTTTATTCAGGGCTGGGGCCAACGTCCTGACTTTC. It specifies CASSLFRAGANVLTF. Filled out from reference TRBV28 and TRBJ2-6, the complete variable domain reads DVKVTQSSRYLVKRTGEKVFLECVQDMDHENMFWYRQDPGLGLRLIYFSYDVKMKEKGDIPEGYSVSREKKERFSLILESASTNQTSMYLCASSLFRAGANVLTFGAGSRLTVL.

Details on this clone: A read error may produce the germline difference seen at one junction end. This chain uses TRBV28 with TRBJ2-7; 10 positions match TRBD1. The CDR3 extends over 13 amino acids. Per germline, CDR1 MDHEN and CDR2 SYDVKM. CDR3 nucleotides: TGTGCCAGCAGTTTCAGGACAGGGGGACCCCCTGGGTTC. This encodes CASSFRTGGPPGF.

V is TRBV2 and J is TRBJ2-2; 8 bases fit TRBD1. After removal of 7 bases from V and 4 bases from J, the junction contained 11 bases not matched to a gene. CDR3 length: 16 amino acids. Germline values: CDR1 SNHLY, CDR2 FYNNEI. The CDR3 nucleotides are TGTGCCAGCACCGAGGGTCCCAGGGGGCCCACCGGGGAGCTGTTTTTT. It encodes CASTEGPRGPTGELFF.

This rearrangement joins TRBV6-5 to TRBJ2-7; no firm D call. Per the germline V gene, CDR1 is MNHEY and CDR2 is SVGAGI. This CDR3 comprises 14 residues. V was shortened by 4 bases and J by 11 bases, with 21 bases between the two germline ends. The CDR3 is CASSSFLGRSKEYF. As DNA, the CDR3 is TGTGCCAGCAGTTCTTTCCTCGGACGCAGCAAAGAGTACTTC.

The chain carries TRBV14 and TRBJ2-1; TRBD2 might be the D (6 bases). CDR3 length: 17 amino acids. Germline lookup yields CDR1 SGHDN and CDR2 FVKESK. Trimming stripped 6 bases from V and 8 bases from J, with 26 bases between. The CDR3 coding sequence is TGTGCCAGCAGTAGATCGGATGTCGGGGGTATGAAGGATGAGCAGTTCTTC. Protein sequence: CASSRSDVGGMKDEQFF. Together with reference TRBV14 and TRBJ2-1, the CDR3 gives the full variable domain: EAGVTQFPSHSVIEKGQTVTLRCDPISGHDNLYWYRRVMGKEIKFLLHFVKESKQDESGMPNNRFLAERTGGTYSTLKVQPAELEDSGVYFCASSRSDVGGMKDEQFFGPGTRLTVL.

CDR3 DNA sequence: TGTGCCAGCAGCCCAGGAGGGCCGGGCCATTCGGTTCGAGAGACCCAGTACTTC. Its protein product is CASSPGGPGHSVRETQYF. This chain links TRBV11-2 with TRBJ2-5; D possibly corresponds to TRBD2 (6 bases). Germline V lookup: CDR1 SGHAT, CDR2 FQNNGV. The length of the CDR3 is 18 residues. Trimming removed 5 bases at V and 4 bases at J, with 26 bases between.

J is TRBJ1-2 and V is TRBV9; unclear D gene. The CDR3 has 14 residues. V lost 4 bases to trimming and J lost 2 bases, with 12 bases between them. Germline CDR1 SGDLS, CDR2 YYNGEE. This CDR3 reads CASSPRFGNYGYTF. The CDR3 bases are TGTGCCAGCAGCCCGCGCTTTGGGAACTATGGCTACACCTTC.

This sequence joins TRBV5-8 and TRBJ2-3; 7 bases map to TRBD2. Germline V gives CDR1 SGHTS, CDR2 YDEGEE. The ends lost 2 bases at V and 2 bases at J; junction bases unmatched: 5. CDR3 length: 15 amino acids. The CDR3 nucleotides are TGTGCCAGCAGCTTCTACAGCGGGATCACAGATACGCAGTATTTT. Its translation: CASSFYSGITDTQYF. Full variable domain (outside the CDR3, taken from reference TRBV5-8 and TRBJ2-3): EAGVTQSPTHLIKTRGQQATLRCSPISGHTSVYWYQQALGLGLQFLLWYDEGEERNRGNFPPRFSGRQFPNYSSELNVNALELEDSALYLCASSFYSGITDTQYFGPGTRLTVL.

This clone was counted a single time. The chain employs TRBV6-6 and TRBJ1-3; TRBD1 might be the D (5 bases). CDR3 size: 14 residues. The V end lost 3 bases, the J end lost 0 bases, and 6 bases lay between the germline ends. The germline V gene encodes CDR1 MNHNY and CDR2 SVGAGI (reference sequence). The CDR3 DNA reads as TGTGCCAGCAGTTATAGGGGCTCTGGAAACACCATATATTTT. Protein: CASSYRGSGNTIYF.

The chain is built from TRBV28 and TRBJ1-2; TRBD1 agrees at 7 bases. Per the germline V gene, CDR1 is MDHEN and CDR2 is SYDVKM. The CDR3 totals 14 residues. The V and J ends lost 5 bases and 3 bases, in that order; junction bases with no gene match: 6. CDR3 sequence reads: CASSAQTGDYGYTF. Here the CDR3 DNA reads TGTGCCAGCAGTGCCCAAACAGGGGACTATGGCTACACCTTC.

Only one count was recorded for this clone. The chain uses TRBV7-8 and TRBJ1-2; D is undetermined. CDR3 length: 15 amino acids. Deletions cut 5 bases from V and 0 bases from J, with 13 bases between. CDR1 is SGHVS and CDR2 is FQNEAQ in the germline V gene. CDR3 residues: CASSQVRIANYGYTF. DNA for the CDR3: TGTGCCAGCAGCCAAGTACGGATAGCTAACTATGGCTACACCTTC.

This rearrangement joins TRBV5-1 to TRBJ2-1; D is possibly TRBD1 (5 bases). V lost 4 bases to trimming and J lost 2 bases, with 13 bases between them. Germline CDR1 SGHRS, CDR2 YFSETQ. The CDR3 is made up of 15 amino acids. Here the CDR3 DNA reads TGCGCCAGCAGCCAGGACACTGGCGCCTACAATGAGCAGTTCTTC. Encoded protein: CASSQDTGAYNEQFF.

This chain joins TRBV28 and TRBJ2-7; D possibly corresponds to TRBD2 (6 bases). The CDR3 extends over 15 amino acids. The germline V gene has CDR1 MDHEN and CDR2 SYDVKM. V lost 1 base to trimming and J lost 0 bases, with 10 bases between them. This CDR3 is CASSLLGRSSYEQYF. CDR3 in DNA: TGTGCCAGCAGTTTATTGGGGAGGAGCTCCTACGAGCAGTACTTC. The whole variable domain, filled in from reference TRBV28 and TRBJ2-7, reads DVKVTQSSRYLVKRTGEKVFLECVQDMDHENMFWYRQDPGLGLRLIYFSYDVKMKEKGDIPEGYSVSREKKERFSLILESASTNQTSMYLCASSLLGRSSYEQYFGPGTRLTVT.

The gene calls are TRBV5-1 and TRBJ2-5, with TRBD2 matching over 9 bases. Unmatched junction bases numbered 3, after V lost 0 bases and J lost 0 bases. This CDR3 is built from 16 residues. Germline V CDR1 and CDR2: SGHRS, YFSETQ. This chain's CDR3 is CASSLVRLADQETQYF. CDR3 sequence (DNA): TGCGCCAGCAGCTTGGTGAGACTAGCGGACCAAGAGACCCAGTACTTC.

The gene calls are TRBV21-1 and TRBJ2-1; the table's D gene call, TRBD2, was not cross checked with the DNA. TRBV21-1 is noted as a pseudogene. This CDR3 is 13 amino acids long. This CDR3 is CASLYLLYNEQFF. In DNA form, the CDR3 reads TGTGCCAGCTTATACTTACTATACAATGAGCAGTTCTTC.

The chain carries TRBV20-1 and TRBJ2-1, with unresolved D. CDR3 length: 11 amino acids. V shed 6 bases and J shed 9 bases, with 12 bases lying between them. Per the germline V gene, CDR1 is DFQATT and CDR2 is SNEGSKA (reference sequence). The CDR3 region has the DNA TGCAGTGCGGCATCTAAAACTGAGCAGTTCTTC. It codes for CSAASKTEQFF.

This clone occurred once. The chain is built from TRBV2 and TRBJ2-2, with TRBD2 matching 7 bases. CDR3 length: 14 residues. From germline, CDR1 is SNHLY and CDR2 FYNNEI. The J segment lost 3 bases and the V segment lost 6 bases, leaving 4 bases of the junction unmatched. As DNA, the CDR3 is TGTGCCAGCAGAAGGGAGGGCTACACCGGGGAGCTGTTTTTT. Amino acid sequence: CASRREGYTGELFF.

This clone appeared a single time. The genes are TRBV7-9 and TRBJ2-3; D unresolved. Trimming pared 0 bases from V and 0 bases from J, leaving 10 bases between. Germline CDR1 is SEHNR and CDR2 is FQNEAQ (reference sequence). The CDR3 covers 16 residues. The CDR3 nucleotides are TGTGCCAGCAGCTTAGCGTGGGCGAGTAGCACAGATACGCAGTATTTT. This translates into CASSLAWASSTDTQYF.

The V and J genes are TRBV7-6 and TRBJ2-1; 9 bases fit TRBD2. The CDR3 consists of 14 residues. Germline-derived CDR1 and CDR2 are SGHVS and FNYEAQ. V lost 5 bases, J lost 6 bases, and 5 bases stayed unmatched. The CDR3 coding sequence is TGTGCCAGCAGCCGTAGCGGGGGTCTCAATGAGCAGTTCTTC. Protein sequence: CASSRSGGLNEQFF.

The chain employs TRBV5-4 and TRBJ2-7; TRBD2 is a possible D gene (6 bases). The germline V and J ends were trimmed by 4 bases and 7 bases, with 21 bases remaining between them. CDR1 SGHNT and CDR2 YYREEE come from the germline V gene (reference sequence). This CDR3 has 15 amino acids. The DNA of the CDR3 is TGTGCCAGCAGCAGGGACTTTCCGAGCGTTCGGGAGCAGTACTTC. Protein: CASSRDFPSVREQYF.

The chain recombines TRBV28 with TRBJ2-3; D not certain. CDR3 length: 16 amino acids. V was trimmed by 3 bases and J by 0 bases, leaving 13 bases between them. From germline, CDR1 is MDHEN and CDR2 SYDVKM. The CDR3 DNA sequence: TGTGCCAGCAGTTTGCCACGTCCACTCAGCACAGATACGCAGTATTTT. Translation: CASSLPRPLSTDTQYF.